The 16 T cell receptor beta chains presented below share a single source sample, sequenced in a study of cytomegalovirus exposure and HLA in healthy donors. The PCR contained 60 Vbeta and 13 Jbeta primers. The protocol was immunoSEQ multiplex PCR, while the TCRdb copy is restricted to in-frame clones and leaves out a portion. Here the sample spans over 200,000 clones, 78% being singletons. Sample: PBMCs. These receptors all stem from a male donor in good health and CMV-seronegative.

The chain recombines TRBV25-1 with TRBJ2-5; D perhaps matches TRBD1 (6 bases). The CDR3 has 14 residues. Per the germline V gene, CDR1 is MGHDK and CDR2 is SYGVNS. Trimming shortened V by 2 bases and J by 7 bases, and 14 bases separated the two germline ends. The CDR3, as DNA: TGTGCCAGCAGTGAAGCAGGGGCGGATTGGACCCAGTACTTC. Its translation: CASSEAGADWTQYF. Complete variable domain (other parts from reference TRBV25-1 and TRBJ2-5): EADIYQTPRYLVIGTGKKITLECSQTMGHDKMYWYQQDPGMELHLIHYSYGVNSTEKGDLSSESTVSRIRTEHFPLTLESARPSHTSQYLCASSEAGADWTQYFGPGTRLLVL.

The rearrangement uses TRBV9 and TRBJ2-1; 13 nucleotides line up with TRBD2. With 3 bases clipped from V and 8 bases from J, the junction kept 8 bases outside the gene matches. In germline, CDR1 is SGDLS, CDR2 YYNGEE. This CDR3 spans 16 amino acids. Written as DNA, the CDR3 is TGTGCCAGCAGCGCTTTTTTAGGACTAGCGGGGGATGAGCAGTTCTTC. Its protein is CASSAFLGLAGDEQFF. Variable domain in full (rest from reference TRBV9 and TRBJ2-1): DSGVTQTPKHLITATGQRVTLRCSPRSGDLSVYWYQQSLDQGLQFLIQYYNGEERAKGNILERFSAQQFPDLHSELNLSSLELGDSALYFCASSAFLGLAGDEQFFGPGTRLTVL.

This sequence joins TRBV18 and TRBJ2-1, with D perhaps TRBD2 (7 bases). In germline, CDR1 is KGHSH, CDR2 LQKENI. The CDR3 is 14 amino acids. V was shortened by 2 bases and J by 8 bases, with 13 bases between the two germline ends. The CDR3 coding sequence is TGTGCCAGCTCACCATCTCAGGGGAGGGATGAGCAGTTCTTC. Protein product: CASSPSQGRDEQFF. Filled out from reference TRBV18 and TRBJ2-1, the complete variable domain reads NAGVMQNPRHLVRRRGQEARLRCSPMKGHSHVYWYRQLPEEGLKFMVYLQKENIIDESGMPKERFSAEFPKEGPSILRIQQVVRGDSAAYFCASSPSQGRDEQFFGPGTRLTVL.

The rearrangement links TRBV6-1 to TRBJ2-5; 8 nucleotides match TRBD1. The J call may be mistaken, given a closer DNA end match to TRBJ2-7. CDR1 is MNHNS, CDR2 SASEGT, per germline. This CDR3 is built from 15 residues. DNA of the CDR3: TGTGCCAGCCCACCGAGGACAGGGACCCTCTCCGAGCAGTACTTC. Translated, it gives CASPPRTGTLSEQYF.

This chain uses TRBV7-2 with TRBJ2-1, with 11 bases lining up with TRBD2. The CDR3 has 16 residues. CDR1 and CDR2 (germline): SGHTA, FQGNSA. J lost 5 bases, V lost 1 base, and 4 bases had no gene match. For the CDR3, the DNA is TGTGCCAGCAGCTTAGTGGGGACTAGCGGACACAATGAGCAGTTCTTC. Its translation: CASSLVGTSGHNEQFF.

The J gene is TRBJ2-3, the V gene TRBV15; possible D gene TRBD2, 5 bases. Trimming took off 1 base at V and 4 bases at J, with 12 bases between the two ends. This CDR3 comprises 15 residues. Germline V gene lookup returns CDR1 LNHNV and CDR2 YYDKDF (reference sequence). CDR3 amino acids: CATSRVGSAADTQYF. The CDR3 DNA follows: TGTGCCACCAGCAGAGTAGGTAGCGCGGCAGATACGCAGTATTTT.

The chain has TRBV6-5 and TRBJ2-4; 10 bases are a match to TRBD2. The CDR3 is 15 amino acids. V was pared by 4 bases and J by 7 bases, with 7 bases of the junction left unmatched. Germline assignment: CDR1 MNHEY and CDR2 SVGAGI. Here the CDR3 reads CASSSESSGSNIQYF. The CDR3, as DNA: TGTGCCAGCAGTTCTGAGTCTAGCGGGAGCAACATTCAGTACTTC.

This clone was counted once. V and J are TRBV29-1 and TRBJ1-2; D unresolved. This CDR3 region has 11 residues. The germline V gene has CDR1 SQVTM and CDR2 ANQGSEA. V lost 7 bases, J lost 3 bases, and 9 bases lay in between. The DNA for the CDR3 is TGCAGCGCTGGGAGGGACTATGGCTACACCTTC. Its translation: CSAGRDYGYTF.

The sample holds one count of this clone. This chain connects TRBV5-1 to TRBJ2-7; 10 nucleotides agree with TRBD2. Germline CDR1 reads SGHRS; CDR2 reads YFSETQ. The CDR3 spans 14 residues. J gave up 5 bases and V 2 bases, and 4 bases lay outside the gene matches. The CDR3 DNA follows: TGCGCCAGCAGCTTAGCGGGAGGGCTCCACGAGCAGTACTTC. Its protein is CASSLAGGLHEQYF. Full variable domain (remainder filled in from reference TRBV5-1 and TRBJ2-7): KAGVTQTPRYLIKTRGQQVTLSCSPISGHRSVSWYQQTPGQGLQFLFEYFSETQRNKGNFPGRFSGRQFSNSRSEMNVSTLELGDSALYLCASSLAGGLHEQYFGPGTRLTVT.

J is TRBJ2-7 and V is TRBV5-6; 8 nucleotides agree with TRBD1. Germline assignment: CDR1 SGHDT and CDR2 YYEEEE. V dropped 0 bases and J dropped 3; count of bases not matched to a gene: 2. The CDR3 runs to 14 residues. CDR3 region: CASSLVDRVYEQYF. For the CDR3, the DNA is TGTGCCAGCAGCTTGGTGGACAGGGTCTACGAGCAGTACTTC.

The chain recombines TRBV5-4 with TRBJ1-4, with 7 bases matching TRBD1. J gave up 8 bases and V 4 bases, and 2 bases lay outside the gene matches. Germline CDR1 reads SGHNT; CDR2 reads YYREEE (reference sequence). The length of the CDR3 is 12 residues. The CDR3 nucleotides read TGTGCCAGCAGCCCGGACAGGGAAAAACTGTTTTTT. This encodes CASSPDREKLFF.

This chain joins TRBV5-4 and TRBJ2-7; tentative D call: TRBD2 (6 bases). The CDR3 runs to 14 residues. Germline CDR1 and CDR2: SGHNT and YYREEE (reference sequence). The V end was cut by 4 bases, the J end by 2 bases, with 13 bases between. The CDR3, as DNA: TGTGCCAGCAGCGGGGGACTGGATCCCTACGAGCAGTACTTC. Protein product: CASSGGLDPYEQYF. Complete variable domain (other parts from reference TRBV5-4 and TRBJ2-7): ETGVTQSPTHLIKTRGQQVTLRCSSQSGHNTVSWYQQALGQGPQFIFQYYREEENGRGNFPPRFSGLQFPNYSSELNVNALELDDSALYLCASSGGLDPYEQYFGPGTRLTVT.

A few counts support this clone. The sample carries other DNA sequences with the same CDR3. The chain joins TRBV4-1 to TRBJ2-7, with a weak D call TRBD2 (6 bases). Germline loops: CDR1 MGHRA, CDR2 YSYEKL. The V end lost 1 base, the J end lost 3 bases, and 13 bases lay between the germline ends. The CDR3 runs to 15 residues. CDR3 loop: CASSQAPGVGYEQYF. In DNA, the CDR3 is TGCGCCAGCAGCCAAGCTCCGGGAGTGGGCTACGAGCAGTACTTC.

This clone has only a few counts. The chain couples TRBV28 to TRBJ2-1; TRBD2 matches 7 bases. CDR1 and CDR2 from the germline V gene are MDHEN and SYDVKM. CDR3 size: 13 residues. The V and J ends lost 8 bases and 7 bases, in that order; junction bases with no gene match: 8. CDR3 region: CASREESFNEQFF. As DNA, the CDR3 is TGTGCCAGCCGGGAGGAATCCTTTAATGAGCAGTTCTTC.

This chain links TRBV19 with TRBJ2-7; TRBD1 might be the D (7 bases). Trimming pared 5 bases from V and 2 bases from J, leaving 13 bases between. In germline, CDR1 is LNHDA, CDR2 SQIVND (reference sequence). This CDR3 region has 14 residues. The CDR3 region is CASSAQGGTYEQYF. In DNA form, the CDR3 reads TGTGCCAGTAGTGCCCAGGGGGGTACCTACGAGCAGTACTTC.

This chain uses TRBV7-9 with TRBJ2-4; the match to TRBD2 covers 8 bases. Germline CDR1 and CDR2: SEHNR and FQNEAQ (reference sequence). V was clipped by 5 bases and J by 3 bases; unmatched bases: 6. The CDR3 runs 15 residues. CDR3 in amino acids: CASSRGLAVKNIQYF. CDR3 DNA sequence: TGTGCCAGCAGCCGCGGACTAGCTGTCAAAAACATTCAGTACTTC.